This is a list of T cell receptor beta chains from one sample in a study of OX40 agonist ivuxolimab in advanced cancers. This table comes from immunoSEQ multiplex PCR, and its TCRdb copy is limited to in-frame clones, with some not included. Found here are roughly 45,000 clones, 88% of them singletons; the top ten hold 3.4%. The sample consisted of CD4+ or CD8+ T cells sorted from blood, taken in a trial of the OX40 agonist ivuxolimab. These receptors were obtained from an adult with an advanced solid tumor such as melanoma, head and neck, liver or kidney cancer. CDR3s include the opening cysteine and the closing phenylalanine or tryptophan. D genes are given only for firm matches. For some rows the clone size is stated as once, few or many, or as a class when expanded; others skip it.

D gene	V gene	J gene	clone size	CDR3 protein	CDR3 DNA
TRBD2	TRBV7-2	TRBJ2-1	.	CASSRDPGLAGGEQFF	TGTGCCAGCAGCCGGGACCCGGGACTAGCGGGGGGTGAGCAGTTCTTC
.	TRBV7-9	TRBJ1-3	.	CASSLGYRLGNTIYF	TGTGCCAGCAGCCTCGGGTATCGTCTTGGAAACACCATATATTTT
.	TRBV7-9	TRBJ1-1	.	CASSFAEMNTEAFF	TGTGCCAGCAGCTTCGCGGAGATGAACACTGAAGCTTTCTTT
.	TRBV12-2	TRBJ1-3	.	CASRRDGRYGNTIYF	TGTGCAAGTCGCCGGGACGGCCGGTATGGAAACACCATATATTTT
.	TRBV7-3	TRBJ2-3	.	CASSLGPHPVDTQYF	TGTGCCAGCAGCTTGGGCCCACATCCCGTGGATACGCAGTATTTT
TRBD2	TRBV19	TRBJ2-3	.	CASQRLAGSTDTQYF	TGTGCCAGTCAACGACTAGCGGGTAGCACAGATACGCAGTATTTT
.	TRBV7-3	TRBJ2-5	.	CASSLIAGSQETQYF	TGTGCCAGCAGCTTAATTGCGGGCTCACAAGAGACCCAGTACTTC
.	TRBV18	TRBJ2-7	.	CASSMQTYEQYF	TGTGCCAGCTCAATGCAAACCTACGAGCAGTACTTC
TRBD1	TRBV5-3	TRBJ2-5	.	CARSLKGQGQETQYF	TGTGCCAGAAGCTTGAAGGGACAGGGACAAGAGACCCAGTACTTC
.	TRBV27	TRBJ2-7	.	CASSFGGLYEQYF	TGTGCCAGCAGTTTTGGGGGACTCTACGAGCAGTACTTC
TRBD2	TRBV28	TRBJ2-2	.	CASSYSGRRTGELFF	TGTGCCAGCAGCTATAGCGGGAGAAGAACCGGGGAGCTGTTTTTT
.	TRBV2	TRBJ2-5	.	CASSWTDQETQYF	TGTGCCAGCAGCTGGACAGACCAAGAGACCCAGTACTTC
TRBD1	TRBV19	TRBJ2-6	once	CASTTQQGAGANVLTF	TGTGCCAGTACCACCCAGCAGGGGGCTGGGGCCAACGTCCTGACTTTC
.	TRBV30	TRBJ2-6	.	CAWSLGSGANVLTF	TGTGCCTGGAGTCTAGGGTCTGGGGCCAACGTCCTGACTTTC
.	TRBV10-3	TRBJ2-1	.	CAISESVQDTNYNEQFF	TGTGCCATCAGTGAGTCGGTGCAGGACACCAACTACAATGAGCAGTTCTTC
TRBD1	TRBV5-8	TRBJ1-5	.	CASSYQGAGNQPQHF	TGTGCCAGCAGCTACCAGGGGGCTGGCAATCAGCCCCAGCATTTT
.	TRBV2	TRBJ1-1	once	CASSSGPEAFF	TGTGCCAGCAGTTCGGGACCCGAAGCTTTCTTT
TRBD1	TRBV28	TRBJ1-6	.	CASSSPGQLGNSPLHF	TGTGCCAGCAGTTCTCCGGGACAGCTTGGAAATTCACCCCTCCACTTT
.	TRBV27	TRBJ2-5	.	CASSQQTQGETQYF	TGTGCCAGCAGTCAACAGACTCAGGGGGAGACCCAGTACTTC
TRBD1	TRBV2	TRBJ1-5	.	CASSGTGVSNQPQHF	TGTGCCAGCAGTGGGACAGGGGTTAGCAATCAGCCCCAGCATTTT
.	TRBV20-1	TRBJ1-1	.	CSAAPDIEAFF	TGCAGTGCCGCCCCGGATATTGAAGCTTTCTTT
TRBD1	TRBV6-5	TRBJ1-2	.	CASSYSAQGDYGYTF	TGTGCCAGCAGTTACTCGGCGCAGGGGGATTATGGCTACACCTTC
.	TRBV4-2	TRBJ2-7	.	CASSQAYLPGTQPYEQYF	TGTGCCAGCAGCCAGGCCTACTTGCCGGGGACCCAACCTTACGAGCAGTACTTC
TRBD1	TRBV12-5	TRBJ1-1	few	CASGLIDPGQGAPISMNTEAFF	TGTGCTAGTGGTTTGATAGATCCGGGACAGGGGGCTCCTATCTCTATGAACACTGAAGCTTTCTTT
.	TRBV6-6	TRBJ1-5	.	CASSYINSNQPQHF	TGTGCCAGCAGTTATATTAATAGCAATCAGCCCCAGCATTTT
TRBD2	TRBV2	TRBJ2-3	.	CASRYSSGTTGTDTQYF	TGTGCCAGCAGGTATTCTAGCGGGACTACGGGCACAGATACGCAGTATTTT
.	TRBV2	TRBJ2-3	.	CASSVRSGSTDTQYF	TGTGCCAGCAGCGTACGTAGCGGAAGCACAGATACGCAGTATTTT
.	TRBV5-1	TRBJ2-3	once	CASKEGSTDTQYF	TGCGCCAGCAAGGAGGGCAGCACAGATACGCAGTATTTT
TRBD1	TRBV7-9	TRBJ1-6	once	CASSRGQGGYPLHF	TGTGCCAGCAGCCGGGGACAGGGAGGGTATCCCCTCCACTTT
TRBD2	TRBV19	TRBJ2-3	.	CASKTSGIADTQYF	TGTGCCAGTAAGACTAGCGGGATAGCAGATACGCAGTATTTT
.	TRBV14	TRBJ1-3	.	CASSQDHRAGNTIYF	TGTGCCAGCAGCCAAGATCACAGGGCTGGAAACACCATATATTTT
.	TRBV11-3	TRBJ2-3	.	CASSLRPPGQPLDTQYF	TGTGCCAGCAGCTTAAGGCCCCCAGGACAGCCATTGGATACGCAGTATTTT
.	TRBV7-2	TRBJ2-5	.	CASSLAGGASGETQYF	TGTGCCAGCAGCTTAGCTGGGGGGGCGTCGGGAGAGACCCAGTACTTC
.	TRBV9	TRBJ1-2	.	CASKSSRDDGYTF	TGTGCCAGCAAAAGTTCCAGGGATGATGGCTACACCTTC
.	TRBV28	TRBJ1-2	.	CASSLFGTPYGYTF	TGTGCCAGCAGTTTATTCGGGACACCTTATGGCTACACCTTC
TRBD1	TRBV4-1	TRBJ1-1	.	CASSHWTGFSEAFF	TGCGCCAGCAGCCACTGGACAGGGTTTAGTGAAGCTTTCTTT
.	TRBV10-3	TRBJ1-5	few	CAIREDIDQPQHF	TGTGCCATCAGGGAAGACATTGATCAGCCCCAGCATTTT
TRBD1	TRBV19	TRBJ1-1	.	CASRVAGQMNTEAFF	TGTGCCAGTAGGGTTGCGGGACAGATGAACACTGAAGCTTTCTTT